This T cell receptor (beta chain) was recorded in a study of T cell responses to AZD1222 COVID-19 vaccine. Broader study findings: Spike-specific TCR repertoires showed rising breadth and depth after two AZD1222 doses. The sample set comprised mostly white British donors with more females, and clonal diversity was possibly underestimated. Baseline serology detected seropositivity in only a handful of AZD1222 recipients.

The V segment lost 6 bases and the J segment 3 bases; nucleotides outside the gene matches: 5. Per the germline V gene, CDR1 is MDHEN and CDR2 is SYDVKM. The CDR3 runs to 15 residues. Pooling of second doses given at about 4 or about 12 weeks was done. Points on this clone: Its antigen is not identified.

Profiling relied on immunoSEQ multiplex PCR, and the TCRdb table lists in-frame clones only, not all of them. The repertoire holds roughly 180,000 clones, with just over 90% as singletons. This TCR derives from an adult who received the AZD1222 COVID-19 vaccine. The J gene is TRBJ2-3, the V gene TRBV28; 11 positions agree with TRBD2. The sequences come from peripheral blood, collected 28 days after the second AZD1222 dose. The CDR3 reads CASSSGLAGTDTQYF. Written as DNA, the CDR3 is TGTGCCAGCAGCTCAGGACTAGCGGGTACAGATACGCAGTATTTT. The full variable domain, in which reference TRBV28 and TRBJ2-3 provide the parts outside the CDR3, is DVKVTQSSRYLVKRTGEKVFLECVQDMDHENMFWYRQDPGLGLRLIYFSYDVKMKEKGDIPEGYSVSREKKERFSLILESASTNQTSMYLCASSSGLAGTDTQYFGPGTRLTVL.